The T cell receptor beta chain described here comes from a study of blood T cell repertoires in COVID-19. Overall study context: Material from acute and convalescent COVID-19 was sourced from the United States, Italy and Spain. T cells, B-cell-depleted T cells, or PBMCs provided the cDNA or gDNA that served as material.

In the original analysis: By means of reference gene primer amplification, nucleated cell counts were estimated. TCRdb's table, derived via immunoSEQ multiplex PCR, lists solely in-frame clones and lacks some. V, J and clone size derive from that table, while D and trimming were established from the DNA sequence. Here the sample spans some 140,000 clones, 70% to 90% being singletons. V shed 5 bases and J 4 bases; nucleotides not matched to a gene: 8. Germline lookup yields CDR1 LNHDA and CDR2 SQIVND (reference sequence). The length of the CDR3 is 15 residues. The count of this clone is one. The receptor was isolated from a human donor in a cohort sampled during active COVID-19. V gene TRBV19 combines with J gene TRBJ2-7, with TRBD1 identical over 10 bases. Sequencing was performed on peripheral blood. CDR3 amino acids: CASSPGTGDVYEQYF. The CDR3 DNA is TGTGCCAGTAGTCCAGGGACAGGGGATGTATACGAGCAGTACTTC.